A single sample gave rise to the 28 T cell receptor beta chains below, sequenced in a study of shared clonotypes between healthy human individuals. Clones were sequenced by immunoSEQ multiplex PCR, and TCRdb holds only the in-frame ones, with some missing. The repertoire has about 2 million clones, approximately 95% of them found once; the top ten carry 0.13%. Material: naive CD4+ T cells sorted from blood. Subset: CD45RA+ positively selected. Source of these receptors: a man younger than 30 in good health.

This clone came up once. This sequence joins TRBV7-9 and TRBJ1-2; D is undetermined. This CDR3 region has 12 residues. V lost 5 bases and J 7 bases, leaving 11 bases between the germline ends. Germline V gene lookup returns CDR1 SEHNR and CDR2 FQNEAQ (reference sequence). CDR3 DNA: TGTGCCAGCAGCAACTGGGAAGGTGGCTACACCTTC. This codes for CASSNWEGGYTF.

Comment on this clone: Since a much larger clone is just one base distant, this may be a read error. Additional DNA sequences in this sample encode the identical CDR3. CDR3 nucleotides: TGTGCCAGCTCGCCCGGACTAGCGATTGGGGAGCTGTTTTTT. It specifies CASSPGLAIGELFF. The rearrangement uses TRBV18 and TRBJ2-2; 9 nucleotides line up with TRBD2. J lost 8 bases, V lost 6 bases, and 7 bases had no gene match. CDR3 size: 14 residues. Germline V CDR1 and CDR2: KGHSH, LQKENI.

The chain couples TRBV7-9 to TRBJ1-6, with unresolved D. Germline lookup yields CDR1 SEHNR and CDR2 FQNEAQ (reference sequence). The CDR3 loop spans 14 amino acids. V lost 3 bases, J lost 7 bases, and 10 bases lay in between. The CDR3 DNA sequence: TGTGCCAGCAGCTTTGGGGTACGAAATTCACCCCTCCACTTT. Translated: CASSFGVRNSPLHF.

V is TRBV19 and J is TRBJ2-6; perhaps TRBD2 as D (5 bases). This CDR3 region has 16 residues. Trimming took 5 bases from V and 4 from J, leaving 15 bases between them. CDR1 is LNHDA and CDR2 is SQIVND in the germline V gene (reference sequence). The DNA for the CDR3 is TGTGCCAGTAGTTCTGGGGAGACGCTCGGGGCCAACGTCCTGACTTTC. Its protein product is CASSSGETLGANVLTF.

This clone was detected only once. In DNA form, the CDR3 reads TGCGCCAGCAGGGGGGACAGCCAGAACACCGGGGAGCTGTTTTTT. This codes for CASRGDSQNTGELFF. The chain has TRBV10-2 and TRBJ2-2; 7 bases are a match to TRBD1. Per germline, CDR1 WSHSY and CDR2 SAAADI. The trim removed 6 bases at V and 1 base at J, leaving 5 bases unmatched. The CDR3 is made up of 15 amino acids.

This chain joins TRBV7-2 and TRBJ2-5; D tentatively fits TRBD1 or TRBD2 (6 bases each). This CDR3 spans 14 amino acids. CDR1 and CDR2 from the germline V gene are SGHTA and FQGNSA. Trimming took off 6 bases at V and 6 bases at J, with 17 bases between the two ends. The CDR3 DNA sequence: TGTGCCAGCAGTCGTGCCGGGGGCATAAAGACCCAGTACTTC. It specifies CASSRAGGIKTQYF.

On this clone itself: This sample includes further DNA sequences coding for the same CDR3. V usage is TRBV6-5 and J usage is TRBJ2-4; D not resolved. Looked up from germline, CDR1 is MNHEY and CDR2 is SVGAGI. The CDR3 loop spans 15 amino acids. Trimming took off 0 bases at V and 0 bases at J, with 6 bases between the two ends. DNA for the CDR3: TGTGCCAGCAGTTACTCGAGACTAGCCAAAAACATTCAGTACTTC. Protein product: CASSYSRLAKNIQYF.

V gene TRBV19 combines with J gene TRBJ1-2; D unclear. The CDR3 is made up of 12 amino acids. Germline V gives CDR1 LNHDA, CDR2 SQIVND (reference sequence). Trimming left V 5 bases short and J 8 bases short, with 12 bases between. CDR3 bases: TGTGCCAGTAGTGTAATCGGGGAAGGCTACACCTTC. It yields the protein CASSVIGEGYTF.

V gene TRBV19 combines with J gene TRBJ2-3; D is ambiguous. This CDR3 region has 12 residues. The V and J ends lost 5 bases and 4 bases respectively, with 7 bases between them. The germline gives CDR1 LNHDA, CDR2 SQIVND (reference sequence). The CDR3 DNA reads as TGTGCCAGTAGTCTAATGGCAGATACGCAGTATTTT. Translation: CASSLMADTQYF.

The chain is built from TRBV7-3 and TRBJ2-5; D ambiguous. CDR1 is SGHTA and CDR2 is FQGTGA in the germline V gene. V dropped 0 bases and J dropped 5 bases, with 13 bases sitting between them. The CDR3 spans 15 residues. This CDR3 is CASSLTPTETETQYF. CDR3 bases: TGTGCCAGCAGCTTAACCCCCACCGAGACGGAGACCCAGTACTTC.

V and J are TRBV7-8 and TRBJ2-3; 12 bases are shared with TRBD2. This CDR3 spans 16 amino acids. CDR1 SGHVS and CDR2 FQNEAQ come from the germline V gene. V lost 5 bases to trimming and J lost 4 bases; unmatched junction nucleotides: 7. The CDR3 bases are TGTGCCAGCAGCCTTGAACTAGCGGGAGGAGCAGATACGCAGTATTTT. It specifies CASSLELAGGADTQYF.

V gene TRBV5-6 combines with J gene TRBJ2-1; D tentatively reads TRBD1 or TRBD2 (5 bases each). The CDR3 totals 16 residues. Germline loops: CDR1 SGHDT, CDR2 YYEEEE. The V gene lost 5 bases and the J gene lost 8 bases, with 23 bases spanning the gap. This CDR3 reads CASSSTHGTSVDEQFF. CDR3 coding DNA: TGTGCCAGCAGTTCAACTCATGGGACGTCGGTCGATGAGCAGTTCTTC.

The rearrangement joins TRBV7-9 to TRBJ1-2; D not resolved. This CDR3 contains 16 residues. Per germline, CDR1 SEHNR and CDR2 FQNEAQ (reference sequence). V lost 2 bases and J lost 6, with 19 bases in between. The CDR3 sequence is CASSLLNPHQVNGYTF. DNA for the CDR3: TGTGCCAGCAGCTTACTCAACCCCCATCAAGTCAATGGCTACACCTTC.

The chain couples TRBV7-9 to TRBJ2-7, with D perhaps TRBD1 or TRBD2 (5 bases each). The V gene's germline CDR1 is SEHNR and CDR2 FQNEAQ (reference sequence). CDR3 length: 13 residues. With 5 bases removed from V and 3 bases from J, the gap between germline ends came to 11 bases. The CDR3 DNA reads as TGTGCCAGCAGCCTCCGGGGCATCTACGAGCAGTACTTC. It codes for CASSLRGIYEQYF.

This chain connects TRBV5-1 to TRBJ2-3; TRBD2 might be the D (5 bases). CDR1 and CDR2 from the germline V gene are SGHRS and YFSETQ. V lost 5 bases, J lost 1 base, and 11 bases lay in between. The CDR3 has 14 residues. The CDR3 DNA is TGCGCCAGCAGGCCTAGTAGCGGCACAGATACGCAGTATTTT. This sequence encodes CASRPSSGTDTQYF.

The chain has TRBV10-3 and TRBJ2-2, with 13 bases fitting TRBD2. With 5 bases clipped from V and 5 bases from J, the junction kept 2 bases outside the gene matches. The CDR3 consists of 15 residues. The germline gives CDR1 ENHRY, CDR2 SYGVKD. The CDR3 protein is CAISRTSGSTGELFF. The DNA for the CDR3 is TGTGCCATCAGTCGGACTAGCGGGAGTACCGGGGAGCTGTTTTTT.

This chain links TRBV19 with TRBJ2-7; 7 nucleotides agree with TRBD1. V was pared by 6 bases and J by 2 bases, with 4 bases of the junction left unmatched. Germline-derived CDR1 and CDR2 are LNHDA and SQIVND (reference sequence). This CDR3 comprises 13 residues. This CDR3 reads CASRRTGAYEQYF. The CDR3, as DNA: TGTGCCAGTAGGAGGACAGGTGCCTACGAGCAGTACTTC.

The chain uses TRBV28 and TRBJ1-5, with 9 bases lining up with TRBD1. The junction had 7 bases not matched to a gene; V was cut back by 6 bases and J by 1 base. This CDR3 contains 16 residues. CDR1 is MDHEN, CDR2 SYDVKM, per germline. Written as DNA, the CDR3 is TGTGCCAGCAGAGAAACAGGGGGCGCGAGCAATCAGCCCCAGCATTTT. It translates to CASRETGGASNQPQHF.

Turning to this clone: This may come from a read error, since a much larger clone is one base off. This specimen includes other DNA sequences encoding the same CDR3. The gene calls are TRBV25-1 and TRBJ1-1; 10 bases are a match to TRBD1. Trimming took 6 bases from V and 3 from J; bases not matched to a gene: 1. This CDR3 comprises 13 residues. The V gene's germline CDR1 is MGHDK and CDR2 SYGVNS. The CDR3 bases are TGTGCCAGCAGAGGACAGGGGGACACTGAAGCTTTCTTT. This gives the protein CASRGQGDTEAFF.

The chain uses TRBV29-1 and TRBJ2-2; D gene unclear. This CDR3 is built from 12 residues. V gave up 7 bases and J gave up 0 bases, with 6 bases separating them. Germline assignment: CDR1 SQVTM and CDR2 ANQGSEA. DNA of the CDR3: TGCAGCGGACGACCGAACACCGGGGAGCTGTTTTTT. Translating gives CSGRPNTGELFF.

The rearrangement links TRBV19 to TRBJ2-7, with no clear D. CDR3 length: 15 amino acids. The germline gives CDR1 LNHDA, CDR2 SQIVND (reference sequence). Trimming took off 3 bases at V and 2 bases at J, with 14 bases between the two ends. The CDR3 DNA reads as TGTGCCAGTAGTATTAAGGCAGGTATGACCTACGAGCAGTACTTC. It specifies CASSIKAGMTYEQYF.

V gene TRBV9 combines with J gene TRBJ2-7; 10 bases match TRBD2. The V gene end was trimmed by 5 bases and the J gene end by 0 bases; junction bases not matched to a gene: 5. Germline V gene data show CDR1 as SGDLS and CDR2 as YYNGEE. CDR3 size: 15 residues. The CDR3, as DNA: TGTGCCAGCAGTCGGACTAGCGGCAACTCCTACGAGCAGTACTTC. It codes for CASSRTSGNSYEQYF. Drawing the rest from reference TRBV9 and TRBJ2-7, the complete variable domain is DSGVTQTPKHLITATGQRVTLRCSPRSGDLSVYWYQQSLDQGLQFLIQYYNGEERAKGNILERFSAQQFPDLHSELNLSSLELGDSALYFCASSRTSGNSYEQYFGPGTRLTVT.

The chain carries TRBV27 and TRBJ2-1; the match to TRBD2 covers 14 bases. The CDR3 runs 19 residues. Trimming took 4 bases from V and 0 from J; bases not matched to a gene: 8. The germline V gene encodes CDR1 MNHEY and CDR2 SMNVEV (reference sequence). CDR3 region: CASSSPGLAGVPSYNEQFF. The CDR3 coding sequence is TGTGCCAGCAGTTCACCGGGACTAGCGGGGGTCCCCTCCTACAATGAGCAGTTCTTC.

This chain connects TRBV7-2 to TRBJ2-1, with a possible D match to TRBD2 (6 bases). Looked up from germline, CDR1 is SGHTA and CDR2 is FQGNSA. The V end lost 0 bases, the J end lost 7 bases, and 16 bases lay between the germline ends. This CDR3 has 16 residues. CDR3 residues: CASSLAGTGRDNEQFF. CDR3 nucleotide sequence: TGTGCCAGCAGCTTAGCCGGGACTGGCCGGGATAATGAGCAGTTCTTC.

As to this clone: Other DNA variants within this sample encode the same CDR3. Written as DNA, the CDR3 is TGCGCCAGCAGCTTAACGGCAACTAATGAAAAACTGTTTTTT. Amino acids: CASSLTATNEKLFF. This sequence joins TRBV5-1 and TRBJ1-4; D ambiguous. Germline lookup yields CDR1 SGHRS and CDR2 YFSETQ. V gave up 2 bases and J gave up 0 bases, with 5 bases separating them. The CDR3 contains 14 residues.

This clone was found once. The CDR3 nucleotides are TGCGCCAGCTGGGACCCGTCCTATAATTCACCCCTCCACTTT. Its translation: CASWDPSYNSPLHF. The chain combines TRBV10-2 with TRBJ1-6; possible D gene TRBD1, 5 bases. Germline CDR1 and CDR2: WSHSY and SAAADI. With 8 bases removed from V and 1 base from J, the gap between germline ends came to 9 bases. The length of the CDR3 is 14 residues.

The chain has TRBV30 and TRBJ1-2; no definite D call. V lost 2 bases, J lost 8 bases, and 6 bases lay in between. CDR3 length: 10 amino acids. Germline V gives CDR1 GTSNPN, CDR2 SVGIG (reference sequence). The CDR3 DNA sequence: TGTGCCTGGAGTCCCCGGGGCTACACCTTC. Residues: CAWSPRGYTF.

The chain has TRBV29-1 and TRBJ1-3; no reliable D call. The V gene's germline CDR1 is SQVTM and CDR2 ANQGSEA. This CDR3 contains 13 residues. V was shortened by 4 bases and J by 0 bases, with 7 bases between the two germline ends. The CDR3: CSVAPISGNTIYF. The CDR3 nucleotides read TGCAGCGTTGCACCTATCTCTGGAAACACCATATATTTT.